This passage covers 16 T cell receptor beta chains from one sample sequenced in a study of blood T cell repertoires in COVID-19 (dated by TCRdb to 2020 to 2022). Library method: the immunoSEQ multiplex PCR assay. TCRdb retrieved this table from immuneACCESS and kept in-frame rearrangements only. Not all clones are present; in checked studies, unresolved V genes account for under half, and no reason is known for the remainder. In all, the sample holds roughly 180,000 clones, and around four fifths of those were seen once. The biggest ten clones account for roughly 8% of the sample. The sequencing input was peripheral blood. The receptors here all came from a man aged 40-50 years who had recovered from COVID-19.

The J gene is TRBJ2-1, the V gene TRBV11-1; 10 bases map to TRBD2. CDR1 and CDR2 from the germline V gene are SGHAT and FQDESV (reference sequence). V trimming: 5 bases; J trimming: 5 bases; junction bases outside the gene matches: 6. The CDR3 spans 15 residues. The CDR3 DNA reads as TGTGCCAGCAGCCACTGGACTAGCGGAAACAATGAGCAGTTCTTC. Translating gives CASSHWTSGNNEQFF.

V usage is TRBV4-2 and J usage is TRBJ2-3, with D possibly matching TRBD1 (5 bases). The germline V gene encodes CDR1 LGHNA and CDR2 YNFKEQ. This CDR3 is 14 amino acids long. The ends were cut back, 0 bases at V and 4 bases at J, with 8 bases in the middle. This CDR3 reads CASSQDEQADTQYF. The CDR3 coding sequence is TGTGCCAGCAGCCAAGATGAACAGGCAGATACGCAGTATTTT.

The gene calls are TRBV28 and TRBJ2-1, with 13 bases aligning to TRBD2. V lost 5 bases, J lost 9 bases, and 4 bases stayed unmatched. The CDR3 loop spans 14 amino acids. CDR1 is MDHEN and CDR2 is SYDVKM in the germline V gene. The CDR3 DNA reads as TGTGCCAGCAGTCTTGGGACTAGCGGGGTTGAGCAGTTCTTC. It encodes CASSLGTSGVEQFF.

V usage is TRBV29-1 and J usage is TRBJ2-7; weak D call: TRBD1 (6 bases). Germline loops: CDR1 SQVTM, CDR2 ANQGSEA. This CDR3 has 13 residues. V gave up 5 bases and J gave up 2 bases, with 13 bases separating them. The CDR3 sequence is CSVLYRATYEQYF. DNA of the CDR3: TGCAGCGTTTTGTACAGGGCGACCTACGAGCAGTACTTC.

The V and J genes are TRBV19 and TRBJ2-2; tentatively, D is TRBD1 (6 bases). V lost 5 bases and J lost 5, with 12 bases in between. Germline loops: CDR1 LNHDA, CDR2 SQIVND (reference sequence). This CDR3 has 14 residues. This CDR3 is CASSFTGYTGELFF. CDR3 coding DNA: TGTGCCAGTAGTTTTACAGGGTATACCGGGGAGCTGTTTTTT.

This clone has just a few counts. The rearrangement joins TRBV7-8 to TRBJ1-5, with 10 bases matching TRBD1. This CDR3 has 17 amino acids. Losses at the gene ends were 5 bases for V and 6 bases for J; bases not matched to a gene: 13. Looked up from germline, CDR1 is SGHVS and CDR2 is FQNEAQ. Written as DNA, the CDR3 is TGTGCCAGCAGCACCCGACAGGGGGCGCGTTCCGGTCAGCCCCAGCATTTT. Amino acid sequence: CASSTRQGARSGQPQHF.

This clone was seen a single time. V and J are TRBV18 and TRBJ1-1; TRBD1 might be the D (5 bases). Germline V lookup: CDR1 KGHSH, CDR2 LQKENI. The V end was cut by 6 bases, the J end by 1 base, with 9 bases between. CDR3 length equals 13 residues. CDR3 sequence reads: CASSETGNTEAFF. In nucleotides, the CDR3 is TGTGCCAGCTCCGAAACAGGGAACACTGAAGCTTTCTTT.

V gene TRBV28 combines with J gene TRBJ2-1; 14 positions agree with TRBD2. Germline V gives CDR1 MDHEN, CDR2 SYDVKM. The CDR3 totals 15 residues. V shed 5 bases and J 6 bases; nucleotides not matched to a gene: 3. DNA for the CDR3: TGTGCCAGCAGTCCCGGGACTAGCGGGAGCAATGAGCAGTTCTTC. Translated, it gives CASSPGTSGSNEQFF.

This chain uses TRBV11-3 with TRBJ2-5; 8 bases agree with TRBD2. V lost 1 base and J lost 6; bases outside the gene matches: 4. The CDR3 runs 14 residues. Germline CDR1 and CDR2: SGHNT and YENEEA. The CDR3 nucleotides read TGTGCCAGCAGCTTAGGAGCGGGGGAAAAGACCCAGTACTTC. It is translated as CASSLGAGEKTQYF.

The chain is built from TRBV2 and TRBJ2-5, with D possibly matching TRBD2 (7 bases). The germline V gene has CDR1 SNHLY and CDR2 FYNNEI. CDR3 size: 13 residues. Trimming removed 3 bases at V and 5 bases at J, with 10 bases between. The CDR3 region has the DNA TGTGCCAGCAGTGATCGGGGGGCGGAGACCCAGTACTTC. Encoded protein: CASSDRGAETQYF.

The rearrangement links TRBV29-1 to TRBJ2-1; tentatively, D is TRBD1 (5 bases). The CDR3 runs 10 residues. Trimming took 6 bases from V and 15 from J, leaving 15 bases between them. CDR1 and CDR2 (germline): SQVTM, ANQGSEA. In DNA form, the CDR3 reads TGCAGCGTGGCCAGGGATCGCCTGTTCTTC. It specifies CSVARDRLFF.

This rearrangement joins TRBV12-3 or TRBV12-4 to TRBJ2-2; 7 bases align to TRBD2. Losses at the gene ends were 10 bases for V and 4 bases for J; bases not matched to a gene: 6. The CDR3 extends over 13 amino acids. The CDR3 sequence is CATRLAATGELFF. The CDR3, as DNA: TGTGCCACCCGACTAGCTGCCACCGGGGAGCTGTTTTTT.

The chain carries TRBV6-2 or TRBV6-3 and TRBJ2-5, with 8 bases identical to TRBD2. The CDR3 length is 15 residues. From germline, CDR1 is MNHEY and CDR2 SVGEGT. The V and J ends lost 5 bases and 6 bases, in that order; junction bases with no gene match: 11. The CDR3 sequence: CASSQAGARAKTQYF. CDR3 nucleotides: TGTGCCAGCAGTCAAGCGGGGGCCCGGGCGAAGACCCAGTACTTC.

This rearrangement joins TRBV3-1 (or the pseudogene TRBV3-2) to TRBJ2-3; 9 positions match TRBD2. V was pared by 4 bases and J by 0 bases, with 14 bases of the junction left unmatched. The CDR3 extends over 19 amino acids. Germline V gene lookup returns CDR1 LGHDT and CDR2 YNNKEL (reference sequence). The CDR3 is CASSPFECVAGASTDTQYF. CDR3 nucleotide sequence: TGTGCCAGCAGCCCGTTCGAATGTGTAGCGGGGGCTAGCACAGATACGCAGTATTTT.

The chain joins TRBV30 to TRBJ1-4, with a weak D call TRBD1 (5 bases). V shed 4 bases and J shed 3 bases, with 9 bases lying between them. CDR1 is GTSNPN, CDR2 SVGIG, per germline (reference sequence). The CDR3 loop spans 13 amino acids. The CDR3 protein is CAWKGRSNEKLFF. The CDR3 coding sequence is TGTGCCTGGAAGGGGAGGTCTAATGAAAAACTGTTTTTT.

The chain combines TRBV7-8 with TRBJ2-3; no firm D call. The ends were cut back, 3 bases at V and 4 bases at J, with 8 bases in the middle. The CDR3 consists of 13 residues. CDR1 and CDR2 (germline): SGHVS, FQNEAQ. CDR3: CASSFAGSDTQYF. The DNA for the CDR3 is TGTGCCAGCAGCTTTGCCGGGTCAGATACGCAGTATTTT.